Sequencing of this T cell receptor beta chain was carried out in a study of shared clonotypes between healthy human individuals. Looking at the study overall: A donor's plate count was three for CD4 naive and three for CD4 memory; CD8 naive had two and CD8 memory one.

Overall study results and limits: Generation probability values for non-shared clonotypes were lower than those for clonotypes shared by all four donors. The genetic and exposure-history diversity represented was limited by few donors.

Measured with immunoSEQ multiplex PCR; TCRdb has only the in-frame clones, and not every one. The repertoire holds under 2.5 million clones, less than 95% seen once, with 0.37% in the top ten. This clone has just a few counts. The antigen is unknown. The sample contains more than one DNA sequence encoding this CDR3. The authors divided CD4+ cells into CD45RA+ naive and CD45RA-negative memory subsets. Germline-derived CDR1 and CDR2 are MGHRA and YSYEKL. The CDR3 sequence is 13 residues long. The J segment lost 2 bases and the V segment lost 6 bases, leaving 4 bases of the junction unmatched. The source material was naive CD4+ T cells from PBMCs. Subset here: CD45RA+ positively selected. This sequence originates from a man aged 18 to 30 in good health. Some clones in this sample may be carry-over from other donors' samples. V and J are TRBV4-1 and TRBJ2-7; TRBD1 aligns across 7 bases. Written as DNA, the CDR3 is TGCGCCAGCAGTAGGGACAGAGCCTACGAGCAGTACTTC. Protein sequence: CASSRDRAYEQYF.